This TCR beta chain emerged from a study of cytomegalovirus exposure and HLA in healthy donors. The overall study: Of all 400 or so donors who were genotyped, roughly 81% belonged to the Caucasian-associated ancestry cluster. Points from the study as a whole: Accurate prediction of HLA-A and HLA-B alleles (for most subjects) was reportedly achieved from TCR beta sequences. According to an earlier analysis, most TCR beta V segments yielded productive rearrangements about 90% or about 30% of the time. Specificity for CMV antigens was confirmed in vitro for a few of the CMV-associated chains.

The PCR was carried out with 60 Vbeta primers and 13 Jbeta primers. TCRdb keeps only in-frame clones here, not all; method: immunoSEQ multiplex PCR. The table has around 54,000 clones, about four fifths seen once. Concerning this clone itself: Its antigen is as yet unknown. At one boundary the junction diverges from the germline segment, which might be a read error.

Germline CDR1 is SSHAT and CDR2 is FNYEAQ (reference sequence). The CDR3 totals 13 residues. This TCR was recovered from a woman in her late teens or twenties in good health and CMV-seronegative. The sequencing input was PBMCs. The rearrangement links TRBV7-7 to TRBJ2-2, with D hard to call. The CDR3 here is CASSLPKRGELFF. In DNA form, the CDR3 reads TGTGCTAGCAGCTTACCTAAACGGGGGGAGCTGTTTTTT.